The TCR beta chain under discussion was sequenced for a study of CD8 T cells in ankylosing spondylitis. V lost 0 bases, J lost 8 bases, and 10 bases lay in between. The CDR3 extends over 14 amino acids. CDR1 is WNHNN, CDR2 SYGVQD, per germline (reference sequence). The study, taken as a whole, reports: A number of the motif variants had already been described in reactive arthritis synovial fluid and blood. Eight or nine highly homologous variants formed a TCR beta motif that appeared characteristic of ankylosing spondylitis blood. Disease-linked clones proved CD8+ and comparatively uncommon in peripheral blood.

Library preparation for TCR beta used quantitative 5'-RACE with molecular barcodes. From the 5' RACE reads, TCRdb called clonotypes with MiXCR, one entry per CDR3 protein. This table has 200,000 to 300,000 distinct CDR3 sequences, around 10% appearing once. In its sample, this clonotype was seen a few times. What it recognizes is unknown. This clonotype originated in a male donor with ankylosing spondylitis or in good health (not recorded which). The chain has TRBV10-1 and TRBJ1-4; D gene ambiguous. Sequencing input: blood, either unsorted or a sorted T cell fraction (not recorded which). The CDR3 coding sequence is TGCGCCAGCAGTGAGTCATTTGAGGCGGAAAAACTGTTTTTT. Translated: CASSESFEAEKLFF.